The 2 T cell receptor beta chains given below trace back to one sample, sequenced in a study of blood T cell repertoires in COVID-19. TCRdb's copy holds only in-frame clones and misses some; the assay was immunoSEQ multiplex PCR. Among a few hundred thousand clones listed, around 87% were seen once. The material sequenced was peripheral blood. The source of these receptors is a woman aged 45 to 65 with acute or convalescent COVID-19.

The J gene is TRBJ1-1, the V gene TRBV20-1; D is ambiguous. Trimming left V 7 bases short and J 6 bases short, with 9 bases between. The CDR3 has 10 residues. The V gene's germline CDR1 is DFQATT and CDR2 SNEGSKA (reference sequence). CDR3 sequence: CSVVFAEAFF. CDR3 in DNA: TGCAGTGTTGTCTTTGCTGAAGCTTTCTTT.

This clone was seen a few times. The gene calls are TRBV4-2 and TRBJ2-2; 7 nucleotides align to TRBD1. With 6 bases clipped from V and 5 bases from J, the junction kept 15 bases outside the gene matches. The CDR3 runs 17 residues. CDR1 is LGHNA, CDR2 YNFKEQ, per germline. The CDR3 DNA reads as TGTGCCAGCAGAGGAGCGACAGGGACGGTTAGTACCGGGGAGCTGTTTTTT. This encodes CASRGATGTVSTGELFF.